The 8 T cell receptor beta chains listed next were all sequenced from one sample in a study of CD8+ T cells in alopecia areata. cDNA prepared by RNA extraction and subsequent reverse transcription served as the template for sequencing. Profiling relied on immunoSEQ multiplex PCR, and the TCRdb table lists in-frame clones only, not all of them. Of fewer than 110,000 clones in the sample, 50% to 60% were seen once. Treatment meaning: oral pan-JAK inhibitor, 5-10 mg twice daily. This material consisted of CD8+ T cells sorted from blood, taken at week 56, from a patient treated with tofacitinib. The origin of the receptors is a human donor with alopecia areata.

The CDR3: CASSLTRTREQFF. DNA for the CDR3: TGTGCCAGCAGCTTGACACGGACTCGAGAGCAGTTCTTC. J is TRBJ2-1 and V is TRBV11-2, with D perhaps matching TRBD2 (5 bases). V dropped 3 bases and J dropped 10 bases, with 13 bases sitting between them. The V gene's germline CDR1 is SGHAT and CDR2 FQNNGV. The length of the CDR3 is 13 residues.

This chain links TRBV6-5 with TRBJ2-5; 7 bases agree with TRBD2. Germline CDR1 and CDR2: MNHEY and SVGAGI. After removal of 7 bases from V and 5 bases from J, the junction contained 4 bases not matched to a gene. The CDR3 spans 12 residues. The CDR3 nucleotides are TGTGCCAGCAATGGGGGAGGGGAGACCCAGTACTTC. This translates into CASNGGGETQYF.

The chain combines TRBV7-9 with TRBJ1-1, with 7 nucleotides matching TRBD1. CDR3 size: 12 residues. J gave up 6 bases and V 5 bases, and 3 bases lay outside the gene matches. Germline-derived CDR1 and CDR2 are SEHNR and FQNEAQ (reference sequence). The CDR3 nucleotides read TGTGCCAGCAGCAGACAGGGCGCTGAAGCTTTCTTT. Amino acid sequence: CASSRQGAEAFF.

The chain is built from TRBV7-9 and TRBJ1-1; TRBD1 might be the D (5 bases). Trimming removed 4 bases from V and 6 bases from J, with 21 bases in between. CDR3 length: 16 amino acids. Germline assignment: CDR1 SEHNR and CDR2 FQNEAQ (reference sequence). The CDR3 nucleotides are TGTGCCAGCAGCTCCCTCCTGGGGGAGGGATTAGCTGAAGCTTTCTTT. Protein product: CASSSLLGEGLAEAFF.

This clone came up once. The chain is built from TRBV10-3 and TRBJ1-2; possible D gene TRBD1, 5 bases. Germline V gives CDR1 ENHRY, CDR2 SYGVKD. The CDR3 length is 15 residues. Trimming took 3 bases from V and 3 from J, leaving 14 bases between them. CDR3 bases: TGTGCCATCAGTGAAAGGCGGGGCCTTGACTATGGCTACACCTTC. Encoded protein: CAISERRGLDYGYTF.

The chain couples TRBV4-1 to TRBJ1-3, with D hard to call. Trimming stripped 0 bases from V and 0 bases from J, with 6 bases between. The CDR3 is made up of 15 amino acids. The germline CDR1 and CDR2 sequences are MGHRA and YSYEKL. The CDR3 DNA is TGCGCCAGCAGCCAAGAAGATCTCTCTGGAAACACCATATATTTT. Protein sequence: CASSQEDLSGNTIYF.

The gene calls are TRBV5-1 and TRBJ2-7, with D hard to call. Between the trimmed V and J ends, which lost 0 bases and 2 bases, there was a span of 12 bases. The length of the CDR3 is 15 residues. Germline V CDR1 and CDR2: SGHRS, YFSETQ. In DNA, the CDR3 is TGCGCCAGCAGCTTGGAAGCAGGCCTAACCTACGAGCAGTACTTC. Protein sequence: CASSLEAGLTYEQYF.

This clone was recorded a few times. The chain combines TRBV29-1 with TRBJ2-1; 7 bases are a match to TRBD1. Germline loops: CDR1 SQVTM, CDR2 ANQGSEA. The CDR3 runs 14 residues. V trimming: 3 bases; J trimming: 0 bases; junction bases outside the gene matches: 2. CDR3 DNA: TGCAGCGTTGATACAGGGGCCTCCTACAATGAGCAGTTCTTC. Translation: CSVDTGASYNEQFF.